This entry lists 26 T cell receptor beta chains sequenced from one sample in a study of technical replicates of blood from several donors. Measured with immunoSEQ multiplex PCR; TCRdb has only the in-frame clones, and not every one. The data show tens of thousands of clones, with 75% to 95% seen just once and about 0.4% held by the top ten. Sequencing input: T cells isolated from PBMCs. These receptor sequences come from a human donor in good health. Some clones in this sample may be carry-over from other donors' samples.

The CDR3 DNA sequence: TGTGCCAGCAGTTACGGCGATTGGGGGGAAAACACTGAAGCTTTCTTT. It is translated as CASSYGDWGENTEAFF. The rearrangement links TRBV6-6 to TRBJ1-1, with a weak D call TRBD1 (5 bases). V was clipped by 2 bases and J by 2 bases, with 15 bases between them. In germline, CDR1 is MNHNY, CDR2 SVGAGI (reference sequence). There are 16 residues in the CDR3.

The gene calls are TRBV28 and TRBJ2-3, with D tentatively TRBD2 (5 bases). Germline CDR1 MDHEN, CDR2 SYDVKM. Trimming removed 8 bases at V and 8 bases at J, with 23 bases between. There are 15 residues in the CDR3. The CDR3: CASPPSGAAPSTQYF. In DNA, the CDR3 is TGTGCCAGCCCGCCATCTGGAGCGGCCCCCAGTACGCAGTATTTT.

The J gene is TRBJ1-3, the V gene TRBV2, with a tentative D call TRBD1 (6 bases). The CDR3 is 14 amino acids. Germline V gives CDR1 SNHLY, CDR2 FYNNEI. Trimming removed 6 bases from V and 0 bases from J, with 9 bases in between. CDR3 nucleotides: TGTGCCAGCAGCTACAGGGACTCTGGAAACACCATATATTTT. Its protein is CASSYRDSGNTIYF.

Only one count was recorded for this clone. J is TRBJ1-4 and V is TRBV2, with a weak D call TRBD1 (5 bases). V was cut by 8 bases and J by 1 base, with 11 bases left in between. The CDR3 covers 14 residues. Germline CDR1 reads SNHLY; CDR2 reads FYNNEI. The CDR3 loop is CASCRDQTNEKLFF. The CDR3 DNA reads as TGTGCCAGCTGCAGGGATCAAACTAATGAAAAACTGTTTTTT.

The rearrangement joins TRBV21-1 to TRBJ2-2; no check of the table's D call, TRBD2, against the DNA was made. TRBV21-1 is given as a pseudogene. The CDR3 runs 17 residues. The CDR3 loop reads CASSKDQPLPNTGELFF. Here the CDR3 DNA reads TGTGCCAGCAGCAAAGATCAACCACTACCGAACACCGGGGAGCTGTTTTTT.

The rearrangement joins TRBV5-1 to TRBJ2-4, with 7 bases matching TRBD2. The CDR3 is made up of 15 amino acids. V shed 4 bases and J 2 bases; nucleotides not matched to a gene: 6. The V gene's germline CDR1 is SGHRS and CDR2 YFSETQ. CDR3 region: CASSLSGGTKNIQYF. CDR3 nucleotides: TGCGCCAGCAGCCTATCGGGGGGAACCAAAAACATTCAGTACTTC.

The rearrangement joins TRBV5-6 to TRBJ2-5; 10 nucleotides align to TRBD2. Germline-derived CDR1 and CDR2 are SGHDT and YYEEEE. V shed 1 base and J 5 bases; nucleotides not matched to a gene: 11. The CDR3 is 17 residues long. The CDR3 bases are TGTGCCAGCAGCTTGTTTCAAGCGGGAGGGCCCCAGGAGACCCAGTACTTC. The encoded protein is CASSLFQAGGPQETQYF.

The CDR3 protein is CASSPSGGYQPQHF. CDR3 bases: TGTGCCAGCAGTCCGTCAGGGGGATATCAGCCCCAGCATTTT. The rearrangement joins TRBV6-5 to TRBJ1-5, with 7 bases fitting TRBD1. V gave up 5 bases and J gave up 5 bases; unmatched junction bases: 6. The CDR3 is 14 amino acids. Germline-derived CDR1 and CDR2 are MNHEY and SVGAGI.

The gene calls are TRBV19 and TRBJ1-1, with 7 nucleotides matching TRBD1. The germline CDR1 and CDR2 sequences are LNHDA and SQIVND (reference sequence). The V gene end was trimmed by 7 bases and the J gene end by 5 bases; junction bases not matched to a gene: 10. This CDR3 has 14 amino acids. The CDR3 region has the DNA TGTGCCAGTACCGACAGGGAGAGATGGACTGAAGCTTTCTTT. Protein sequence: CASTDRERWTEAFF.

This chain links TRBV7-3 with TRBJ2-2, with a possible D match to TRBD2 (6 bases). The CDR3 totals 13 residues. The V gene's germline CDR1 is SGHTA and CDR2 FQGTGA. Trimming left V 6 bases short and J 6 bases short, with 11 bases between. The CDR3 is CASSRLGAGELFF. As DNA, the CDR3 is TGTGCCAGCAGTAGACTAGGGGCCGGGGAGCTGTTTTTT.

CDR3 coding DNA: TGTGCCAGCAGCTTAGACAGGTTAGGCTACACCTTC. This sequence encodes CASSLDRLGYTF. V is TRBV7-2 and J is TRBJ1-2; D may be TRBD1 (5 bases). Germline CDR1 is SGHTA and CDR2 is FQGNSA. This CDR3 has 12 residues. Between the trimmed V and J ends, which lost 1 base and 8 bases, there was a span of 8 bases.

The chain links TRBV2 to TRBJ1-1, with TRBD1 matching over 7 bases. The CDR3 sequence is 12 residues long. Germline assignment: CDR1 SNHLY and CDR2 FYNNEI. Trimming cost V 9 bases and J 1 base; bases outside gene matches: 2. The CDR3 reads CARGQPNTEAFF. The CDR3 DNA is TGTGCCAGGGGACAGCCGAACACTGAAGCTTTCTTT.

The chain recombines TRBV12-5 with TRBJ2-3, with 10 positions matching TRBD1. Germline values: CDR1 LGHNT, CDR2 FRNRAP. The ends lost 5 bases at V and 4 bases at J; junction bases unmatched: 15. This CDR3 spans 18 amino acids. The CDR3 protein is CASGHSRSGTGESDTQYF. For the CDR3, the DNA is TGTGCTAGTGGTCATTCTCGATCCGGGACAGGGGAATCAGATACGCAGTATTTT.

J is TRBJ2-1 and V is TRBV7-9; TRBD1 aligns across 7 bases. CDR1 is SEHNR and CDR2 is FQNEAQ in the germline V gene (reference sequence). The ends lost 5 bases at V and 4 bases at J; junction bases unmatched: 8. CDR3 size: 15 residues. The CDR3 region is CASSPQGQLYNEQFF. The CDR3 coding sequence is TGTGCCAGCAGCCCCCAGGGACAGCTATACAATGAGCAGTTCTTC. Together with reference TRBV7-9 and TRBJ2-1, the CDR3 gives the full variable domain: DTGVSQNPRHKITKRGQNVTFRCDPISEHNRLYWYRQTLGQGPEFLTYFQNEAQLEKSRLLSDRFSAERPKGSFSTLEIQRTEQGDSAMYLCASSPQGQLYNEQFFGPGTRLTVL.

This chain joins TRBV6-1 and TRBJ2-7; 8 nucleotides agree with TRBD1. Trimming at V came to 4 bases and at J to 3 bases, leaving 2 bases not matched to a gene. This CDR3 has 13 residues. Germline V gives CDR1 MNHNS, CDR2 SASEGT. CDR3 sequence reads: CASSVDRGYEQYF. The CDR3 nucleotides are TGTGCCAGCAGTGTAGACAGGGGCTACGAGCAGTACTTC.

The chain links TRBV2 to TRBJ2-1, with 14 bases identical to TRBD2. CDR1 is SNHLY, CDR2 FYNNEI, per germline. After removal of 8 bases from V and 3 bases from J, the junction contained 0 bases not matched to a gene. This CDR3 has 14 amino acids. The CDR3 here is CASGLAGGYNEQFF. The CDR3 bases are TGTGCCAGCGGACTAGCGGGAGGCTACAATGAGCAGTTCTTC.

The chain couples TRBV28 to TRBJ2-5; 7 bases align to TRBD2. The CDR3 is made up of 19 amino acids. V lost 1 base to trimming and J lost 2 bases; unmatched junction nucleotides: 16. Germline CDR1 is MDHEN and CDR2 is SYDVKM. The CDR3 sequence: CASSLFWGEGGIEQETQYF. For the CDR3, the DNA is TGTGCCAGCAGTTTATTTTGGGGTGAGGGAGGGATCGAACAAGAGACCCAGTACTTC. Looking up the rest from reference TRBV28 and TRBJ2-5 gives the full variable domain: DVKVTQSSRYLVKRTGEKVFLECVQDMDHENMFWYRQDPGLGLRLIYFSYDVKMKEKGDIPEGYSVSREKKERFSLILESASTNQTSMYLCASSLFWGEGGIEQETQYFGPGTRLLVL.

The CDR3 sequence: CASSQGRQGGQPQHF. The CDR3 region has the DNA TGTGCCAGCAGCCAAGGTAGACAGGGCGGACAGCCCCAGCATTTT. The chain is built from TRBV4-2 and TRBJ1-5, with 7 bases fitting TRBD1. The germline gives CDR1 LGHNA, CDR2 YNFKEQ. The CDR3 runs to 15 residues. V shed 1 base and J 7 bases; nucleotides not matched to a gene: 7.

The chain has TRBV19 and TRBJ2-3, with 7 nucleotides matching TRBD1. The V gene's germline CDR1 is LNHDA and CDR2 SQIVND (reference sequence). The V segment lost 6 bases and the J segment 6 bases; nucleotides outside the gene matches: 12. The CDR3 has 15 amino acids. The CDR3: CASRTWTGLGDTQYF. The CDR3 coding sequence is TGTGCCAGTAGGACGTGGACAGGTCTTGGCGATACGCAGTATTTT.

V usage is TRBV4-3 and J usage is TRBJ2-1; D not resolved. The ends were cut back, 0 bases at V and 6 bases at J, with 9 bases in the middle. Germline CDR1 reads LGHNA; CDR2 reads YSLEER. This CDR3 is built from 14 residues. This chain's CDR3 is CASSQEKRFNEQFF. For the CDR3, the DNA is TGCGCCAGCAGCCAAGAAAAACGGTTCAATGAGCAGTTCTTC.

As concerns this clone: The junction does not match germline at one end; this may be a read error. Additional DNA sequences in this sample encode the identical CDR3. Here the CDR3 DNA reads TGTGCCAGCAGCGTAGGAACAGGGCTTGGAGATGGTTACACCTTC. Translating it yields CASSVGTGLGDGYTF. The J gene is TRBJ1-2, the V gene TRBV9, with D perhaps matching TRBD1 (6 bases). Per germline, CDR1 SGDLS and CDR2 YYNGEE. The CDR3 has 15 amino acids.

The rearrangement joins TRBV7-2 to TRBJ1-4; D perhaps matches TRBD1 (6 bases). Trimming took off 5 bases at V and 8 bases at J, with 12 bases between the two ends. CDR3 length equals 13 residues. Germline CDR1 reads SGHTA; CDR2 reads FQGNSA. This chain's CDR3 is CASSGGRGEKLFF. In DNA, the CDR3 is TGTGCCAGCAGCGGGGGCAGAGGCGAAAAACTGTTTTTT.

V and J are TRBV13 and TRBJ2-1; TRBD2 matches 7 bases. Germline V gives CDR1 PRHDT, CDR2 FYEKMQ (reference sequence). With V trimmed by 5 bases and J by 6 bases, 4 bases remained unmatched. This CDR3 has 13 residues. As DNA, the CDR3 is TGTGCCAGCAGCACCGGGACTATCAATGAGCAGTTCTTC. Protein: CASSTGTINEQFF.

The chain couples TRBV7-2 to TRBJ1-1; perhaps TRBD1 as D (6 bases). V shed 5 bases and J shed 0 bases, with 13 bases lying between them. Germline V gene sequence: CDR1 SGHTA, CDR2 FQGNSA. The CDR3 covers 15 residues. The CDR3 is CASSVTQGLNTEAFF. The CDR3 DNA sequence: TGTGCCAGCAGCGTCACACAGGGCTTGAACACTGAAGCTTTCTTT.

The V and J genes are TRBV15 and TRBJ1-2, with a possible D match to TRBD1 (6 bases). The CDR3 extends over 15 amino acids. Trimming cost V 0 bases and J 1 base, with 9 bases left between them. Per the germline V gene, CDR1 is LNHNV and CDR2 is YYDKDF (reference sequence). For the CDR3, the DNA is TGTGCCACCAGCAGAGATCGGACAGTTAACTATGGCTACACCTTC. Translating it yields CATSRDRTVNYGYTF.

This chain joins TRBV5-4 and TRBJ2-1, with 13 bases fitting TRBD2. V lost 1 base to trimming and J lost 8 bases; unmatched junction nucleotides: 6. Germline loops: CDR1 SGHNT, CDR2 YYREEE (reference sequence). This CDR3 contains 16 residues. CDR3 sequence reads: CASSLLLAGGNDEQFF. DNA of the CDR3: TGTGCCAGCAGCTTGTTACTAGCGGGGGGGAACGATGAGCAGTTCTTC.